The sequence of this T cell receptor beta chain was determined in a study of blood T cell repertoires in COVID-19. At the level of the study: Whether acute or convalescent, the COVID-19 samples came from the United States, Italy and Spain.

Some clones are missing from TCRdb's copy, which holds only in-frame ones; the method was immunoSEQ multiplex PCR. The table includes 200,000 to 250,000 clones, about four fifths detected once. J was trimmed by 7 bases and V by 7 bases; bases with no gene match: 9. This CDR3 region has 14 residues. Germline V gene sequence: CDR1 WSHSY, CDR2 SAAADI. Residents of about two dozen US areas, aged about 18 to 89 years, made up the participants. Participant-given clinical history determined each cohort assignment. Sequencing used PBMCs or T cells enriched from blood (not recorded which). The V call is TRBV10-2, the J call TRBJ2-1, with 8 bases aligning to TRBD1. The receptor was derived from a man aged 60 to 75 who had recovered from COVID-19. DNA for the CDR3: TGCGCCAGCAAGGTGGGACAGGAGAGGAATGAGCAGTTCTTC. This encodes CASKVGQERNEQFF.